A single sample is the source of the 18 T cell receptor beta chains below, sequenced in a study of circulating and synovial CD4+ cells in juvenile arthritis (dated by TCRdb to the mid-2010s). Library preparation used the immunoSEQ multiplex PCR assay. The immuneACCESS repertoire file appears here via TCRdb, limited to in-frame rearrangements. These files lack a portion of the clones; in checked studies, under half of the deficit traces to unresolved V genes, and the cause of the others is not known. This sample gives some 15,000 clones in total; approximately 90% of them show up just once. In total, the top ten clones hold less than 0.95% of the sample. The source material was CD4+ T cells from blood. The receptor source for this set is a human donor with juvenile idiopathic arthritis.

This clone was observed a single time. The same CDR3 can be traced to other DNA sequences in this sample. The V and J genes are TRBV7-2 and TRBJ1-5; D gene ambiguous. V dropped 4 bases and J dropped 3 bases, with 13 bases sitting between them. The CDR3 has 15 residues. Germline CDR1 is SGHTA and CDR2 is FQGNSA. This CDR3 reads CASSSGGQNNQPQHF. DNA of the CDR3: TGTGCCAGCAGCTCCGGTGGGCAGAACAATCAGCCCCAGCATTTT. The variable domain in full, completed from reference TRBV7-2 and TRBJ1-5, reads GAGVSQSPSNKVTEKGKDVELRCDPISGHTALYWYRQSLGQGLEFLIYFQGNSAPDKSGLPSDRFSAERTGGSVSTLTIQRTQQEDSAVYLCASSSGGQNNQPQHFGDGTRLSIL.

The rearrangement uses TRBV7-2 and TRBJ2-3, with D perhaps matching TRBD2 (6 bases). The V and J ends lost 2 bases and 4 bases respectively, with 13 bases between them. Germline V gene data show CDR1 as SGHTA and CDR2 as FQGNSA. This CDR3 spans 15 amino acids. The CDR3 here is CASSLTSQSADTQYF. The CDR3 DNA sequence: TGTGCCAGCAGCTTAACTAGCCAAAGTGCAGATACGCAGTATTTT.

The chain joins TRBV4-1 to TRBJ2-7; TRBD2 agrees at 8 bases. The CDR3 runs to 15 residues. Germline CDR1 is MGHRA and CDR2 is YSYEKL. The J segment lost 7 bases and the V segment lost 0 bases, leaving 8 bases of the junction unmatched. CDR3 nucleotides: TGCGCCAGCAGCCAAGATTCCAGCGGGAGTGGTGAGCAGTACTTC. It specifies CASSQDSSGSGEQYF.

The J gene is TRBJ1-4, the V gene TRBV7-2; D is uncertain. The V gene's germline CDR1 is SGHTA and CDR2 FQGNSA. There are 14 residues in the CDR3. With 5 bases removed from V and 4 bases from J, the gap between germline ends came to 11 bases. CDR3 in DNA: TGTGCCAGCAGCCCACAGAAGATTAATGAAAAACTGTTTTTT. Translated, it gives CASSPQKINEKLFF.

This clone was seen once. The rearrangement uses TRBV7-3 and TRBJ1-1, with TRBD1 as a possible D gene (6 bases). CDR3 length: 13 amino acids. The V and J ends lost 3 bases and 5 bases respectively, with 10 bases between them. Germline values: CDR1 SGHTA, CDR2 FQGTGA. CDR3 amino acids: CASSFGGATEAFF. In DNA form, the CDR3 reads TGTGCCAGCAGCTTTGGGGGCGCGACTGAAGCTTTCTTT.

The chain employs TRBV4-3 and TRBJ2-5; possible D gene TRBD1, 6 bases. TRBJ2-7 matches the DNA end more closely, so the J call is doubtful. CDR3 length: 13 amino acids. From germline, CDR1 is LGHNA and CDR2 YSLEER. The CDR3 sequence is CASSQERGNEQYF. The DNA for the CDR3 is TGCGCCAGCAGCCAAGAGAGGGGGAACGAGCAGTACTTC.

The chain employs TRBV9 and TRBJ1-2, with D tentatively TRBD1 (6 bases). Trimming stripped 4 bases from V and 3 bases from J, with 10 bases between. The CDR3 consists of 13 residues. In germline, CDR1 is SGDLS, CDR2 YYNGEE. This chain's CDR3 is CASSLQGHYGYTF. Here the CDR3 DNA reads TGTGCCAGCAGCCTTCAGGGGCACTATGGCTACACCTTC.

The chain links TRBV18 to TRBJ2-1; D possibly corresponds to TRBD2 (6 bases). Germline CDR1 and CDR2: KGHSH and LQKENI. Trimming took off 0 bases at V and 1 base at J, with 13 bases between the two ends. The CDR3 is made up of 17 amino acids. The CDR3 here is CASSPPNFGTSYNEQFF. In nucleotides, the CDR3 is TGTGCCAGCTCACCACCAAACTTCGGGACTTCCTACAATGAGCAGTTCTTC.

This chain uses TRBV6-1 with TRBJ1-5; perhaps TRBD1 as D (5 bases). This CDR3 comprises 16 residues. Germline V gene data show CDR1 as MNHNS and CDR2 as SASEGT. V lost 1 base to trimming and J lost 2 bases, with 12 bases between them. CDR3 nucleotides: TGTGCCAGCAGTGAAGGGACACCCTTGGGCAATCAGCCCCAGCATTTT. Encoded protein: CASSEGTPLGNQPQHF.

The chain links TRBV7-9 to TRBJ2-3, with 7 positions matching TRBD2. This CDR3 spans 15 amino acids. CDR1 is SEHNR and CDR2 is FQNEAQ in the germline V gene (reference sequence). Trimming took 5 bases from V and 1 from J; bases not matched to a gene: 6. The CDR3: CASSRGSPGTDTQYF. CDR3 coding DNA: TGTGCCAGCAGCCGCGGGAGTCCGGGCACAGATACGCAGTATTTT.

This chain connects TRBV6-1 to TRBJ1-5; weak D call: TRBD1 (6 bases). The germline V and J ends were trimmed by 6 bases and 4 bases, with 13 bases remaining between them. This CDR3 spans 14 amino acids. Germline CDR1 MNHNS, CDR2 SASEGT. For the CDR3, the DNA is TGTGCCAGCAGGCCGACAGGAGATAATCAGCCCCAGCATTTT. The encoded protein is CASRPTGDNQPQHF.

The gene calls are TRBV9 and TRBJ2-5; 7 nucleotides align to TRBD1. With the DNA end fitting TRBJ2-7 better, the J assignment may be wrong. The CDR3 is 15 residues long. CDR1 and CDR2 from the germline V gene are SGDLS and YYNGEE. The CDR3 nucleotides read TGTGCCAGCAGCGTAGTTGGGAGACAGGGCGACGAGCAGTACTTC. Translated: CASSVVGRQGDEQYF.

The chain combines TRBV9 with TRBJ2-1, with 7 nucleotides matching TRBD1. From germline, CDR1 is SGDLS and CDR2 YYNGEE. J gave up 7 bases and V 6 bases, and 7 bases lay outside the gene matches. The CDR3 runs 13 residues. CDR3 residues: CASTRTGNNEQFF. CDR3 nucleotide sequence: TGTGCCAGCACCAGGACAGGAAATAATGAGCAGTTCTTC.

The chain links TRBV7-9 to TRBJ1-1; D is unresolved. Germline-derived CDR1 and CDR2 are SEHNR and FQNEAQ (reference sequence). CDR3 size: 14 residues. V gave up 4 bases and J gave up 5 bases, with 14 bases separating them. For the CDR3, the DNA is TGTGCCAGCAGCTCCTTAATGACGGGGACTGAAGCTTTCTTT. Translation gives CASSSLMTGTEAFF.

The chain combines TRBV5-1 with TRBJ2-1; 8 nucleotides agree with TRBD2. Trimming at V came to 2 bases and at J to 4 bases, leaving 5 bases not matched to a gene. The CDR3 spans 15 residues. Germline assignment: CDR1 SGHRS and CDR2 YFSETQ. The CDR3 loop reads CASSFSQRGYNEQFF. For the CDR3, the DNA is TGCGCCAGCAGCTTCTCACAGCGGGGGTACAATGAGCAGTTCTTC.

The rearrangement links TRBV2 to TRBJ2-1, with D perhaps matching TRBD1 (6 bases). V gave up 6 bases and J gave up 4 bases, with 10 bases separating them. The CDR3 contains 13 residues. Germline V gene sequence: CDR1 SNHLY, CDR2 FYNNEI. The CDR3 loop is CASSRGQYNEQFF. As DNA, the CDR3 is TGTGCCAGCAGCCGCGGACAGTACAATGAGCAGTTCTTC. Supplemented by reference TRBV2 and TRBJ2-1, the full variable domain reads EPEVTQTPSHQVTQMGQEVILRCVPISNHLYFYWYRQILGQKVEFLVSFYNNEISEKSEIFDDQFSVERPDGSNFTLKIRSTKLEDSAMYFCASSRGQYNEQFFGPGTRLTVL.

The chain has TRBV2 and TRBJ2-3; tentative D call: TRBD2 (6 bases). Germline values: CDR1 SNHLY, CDR2 FYNNEI. The CDR3 extends over 12 amino acids. Between the trimmed V and J ends, which lost 11 bases and 0 bases, there was a span of 9 bases. The CDR3 is CAAGTSTDTQYF. The CDR3 DNA is TGTGCCGCCGGGACTAGCACAGATACGCAGTATTTT.

The chain has TRBV5-1 and TRBJ1-5; a possible D gene is TRBD1 (6 bases). CDR3 length equals 13 residues. Trimming removed 4 bases from V and 4 bases from J, with 9 bases in between. Germline V CDR1 and CDR2: SGHRS, YFSETQ. CDR3 DNA sequence: TGCGCCAGCAGCGAGAGGGGGAATCAGCCCCAGCATTTT. It translates to CASSERGNQPQHF.